The T cell receptor beta chain described here comes from a study of long-term antiretroviral therapy in people with HIV. Study information: There is a gap of about a decade between the earliest samples and the later 2015 immediate-ART recommendation. General study results and limits: The range of CDR3 lengths in HIV repertoires proved narrower than that found in controls.

Concerning this clone itself: The antigen is undetermined.

They ran version v3.0 of the immunoSEQ assay at survey level. Profiling relied on immunoSEQ multiplex PCR, and the TCRdb table lists in-frame clones only, not all of them. This table holds more than 20,000 clones, around 88% found once. Each participant with HIV received care in the United States. V lost 1 base and J 3 bases, leaving 10 bases between the germline ends. Germline assignment: CDR1 SGHAT and CDR2 FQNNGV. The CDR3 runs 14 residues. The sample consisted of unsorted PBMCs, taken 3 years after starting antiretroviral therapy. This TCR derives from a man younger than 35 with HIV. The chain is built from TRBV11-2 and TRBJ2-7; D remains ambiguous. In nucleotides, the CDR3 is TGTGCCAGCAGCTTAGGGGTAGGTCACTACGAGCAGTACTTC. Amino acid sequence: CASSLGVGHYEQYF. The entire variable domain, with the rest obtained from reference TRBV11-2 and TRBJ2-7, is as follows: EAGVAQSPRYKIIEKRQSVAFWCNPISGHATLYWYQQILGQGPKLLIQFQNNGVVDDSQLPKDRFSAERLKGVDSTLKIQPAKLEDSAVYLCASSLGVGHYEQYFGPGTRLTVT.